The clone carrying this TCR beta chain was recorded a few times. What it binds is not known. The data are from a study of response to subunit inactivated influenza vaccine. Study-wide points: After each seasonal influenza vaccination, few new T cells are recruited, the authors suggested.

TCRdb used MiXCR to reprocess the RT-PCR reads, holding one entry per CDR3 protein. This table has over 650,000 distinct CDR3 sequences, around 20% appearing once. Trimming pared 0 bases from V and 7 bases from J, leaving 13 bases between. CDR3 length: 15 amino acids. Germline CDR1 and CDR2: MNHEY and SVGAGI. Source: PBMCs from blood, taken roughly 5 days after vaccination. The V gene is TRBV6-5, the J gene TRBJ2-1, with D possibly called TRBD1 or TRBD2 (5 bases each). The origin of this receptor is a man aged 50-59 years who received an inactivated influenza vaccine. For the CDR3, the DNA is TGTGCCAGCAGTTACTCGTTTTCCGGGACGAATGAGCAGTTCTTC. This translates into CASSYSFSGTNEQFF.